This TCR beta chain came from a study of beta chain features in type 1 diabetes. Sequenced material consisted of expressed TCRB transcripts (all of the isolated RNA was reverse transcribed). Clones were read by immunoSEQ multiplex PCR, and TCRdb kept only the in-frame ones, dropping some. This sample carries around 500,000 clones, over 9.5% of them seen once, and the ten largest clones take 0.046%. Germline-derived CDR1 and CDR2 are SGHDT and YYEEEE. This CDR3 is built from 14 residues. V was pared by 1 base and J by 7 bases, with 5 bases of the junction left unmatched. This sequence joins TRBV5-6 and TRBJ2-1, with 7 bases that match TRBD1. The sequence was obtained from a woman under 30 in good health. The sequencing sample was made of naive CD4+ T cells from blood. The CDR3, as DNA: TGTGCCAGCAGCTTGATGACAGGGTCGAATGAGCAGTTCTTC. Protein: CASSLMTGSNEQFF.